What follows are 5 T cell receptor beta chains derived from one specimen sequenced in a study of blood T cell repertoires in COVID-19. The repertoire was sequenced with immunoSEQ multiplex PCR; TCRdb's copy has only in-frame clones and lacks some. In the table there are about 150,000 clones, approximately 80% of which are singletons. Sequencing was done on a sample of peripheral blood. The receptors come from a woman aged 45-59 years with acute or convalescent COVID-19.

This rearrangement joins TRBV2 to TRBJ2-6, with D perhaps TRBD1 (5 bases). Per germline, CDR1 SNHLY and CDR2 FYNNEI. The CDR3 extends over 15 amino acids. V gave up 3 bases and J gave up 2 bases, with 8 bases separating them. As DNA, the CDR3 is TGTGCCAGCAGTGAGGGCAGGGCTGGGGCCAACGTCCTGACTTTC. Translated, it gives CASSEGRAGANVLTF.

This clone was counted a single time. This sequence joins TRBV7-2 and TRBJ2-3; perhaps TRBD2 as D (6 bases). Trimming took off 1 base at V and 2 bases at J, with 13 bases between the two ends. CDR3 size: 16 residues. Germline CDR1 and CDR2: SGHTA and FQGNSA. The chain's CDR3 is CASSLGRGGVTDTQYF. The DNA for the CDR3 is TGTGCCAGCAGCTTAGGTCGCGGAGGGGTCACAGATACGCAGTATTTT.

This clone was seen once. V gene TRBV19 combines with J gene TRBJ2-2, with 11 bases that match TRBD1. Trimming took 6 bases from V and 4 from J; bases not matched to a gene: 7. This CDR3 is built from 16 residues. Germline values: CDR1 LNHDA, CDR2 SQIVND (reference sequence). CDR3 nucleotides: TGTGCCAGTAGGAAGGTGGGGACAGGGGGCACCGGGGAGCTGTTTTTT. Its protein product is CASRKVGTGGTGELFF.

The chain carries TRBV6-5 and TRBJ2-7; tentative D call: TRBD1 (5 bases). This CDR3 has 15 amino acids. V lost 4 bases and J 4 bases, leaving 17 bases between the germline ends. In germline, CDR1 is MNHEY, CDR2 SVGAGI. The CDR3 sequence is CASSSASVGVYEQYF. CDR3 nucleotides: TGTGCCAGCAGTTCCGCCTCGGTAGGGGTATACGAGCAGTACTTC.

This clone has only one observation. The chain recombines TRBV4-1 with TRBJ2-7, with TRBD2 identical over 7 bases. The ends lost 0 bases at V and 3 bases at J; junction bases unmatched: 5. CDR1 and CDR2 (germline): MGHRA, YSYEKL. This CDR3 contains 15 residues. CDR3 protein: CASSQDGTSVYEQYF. In DNA form, the CDR3 reads TGCGCCAGCAGCCAAGATGGCACTAGCGTCTACGAGCAGTACTTC.